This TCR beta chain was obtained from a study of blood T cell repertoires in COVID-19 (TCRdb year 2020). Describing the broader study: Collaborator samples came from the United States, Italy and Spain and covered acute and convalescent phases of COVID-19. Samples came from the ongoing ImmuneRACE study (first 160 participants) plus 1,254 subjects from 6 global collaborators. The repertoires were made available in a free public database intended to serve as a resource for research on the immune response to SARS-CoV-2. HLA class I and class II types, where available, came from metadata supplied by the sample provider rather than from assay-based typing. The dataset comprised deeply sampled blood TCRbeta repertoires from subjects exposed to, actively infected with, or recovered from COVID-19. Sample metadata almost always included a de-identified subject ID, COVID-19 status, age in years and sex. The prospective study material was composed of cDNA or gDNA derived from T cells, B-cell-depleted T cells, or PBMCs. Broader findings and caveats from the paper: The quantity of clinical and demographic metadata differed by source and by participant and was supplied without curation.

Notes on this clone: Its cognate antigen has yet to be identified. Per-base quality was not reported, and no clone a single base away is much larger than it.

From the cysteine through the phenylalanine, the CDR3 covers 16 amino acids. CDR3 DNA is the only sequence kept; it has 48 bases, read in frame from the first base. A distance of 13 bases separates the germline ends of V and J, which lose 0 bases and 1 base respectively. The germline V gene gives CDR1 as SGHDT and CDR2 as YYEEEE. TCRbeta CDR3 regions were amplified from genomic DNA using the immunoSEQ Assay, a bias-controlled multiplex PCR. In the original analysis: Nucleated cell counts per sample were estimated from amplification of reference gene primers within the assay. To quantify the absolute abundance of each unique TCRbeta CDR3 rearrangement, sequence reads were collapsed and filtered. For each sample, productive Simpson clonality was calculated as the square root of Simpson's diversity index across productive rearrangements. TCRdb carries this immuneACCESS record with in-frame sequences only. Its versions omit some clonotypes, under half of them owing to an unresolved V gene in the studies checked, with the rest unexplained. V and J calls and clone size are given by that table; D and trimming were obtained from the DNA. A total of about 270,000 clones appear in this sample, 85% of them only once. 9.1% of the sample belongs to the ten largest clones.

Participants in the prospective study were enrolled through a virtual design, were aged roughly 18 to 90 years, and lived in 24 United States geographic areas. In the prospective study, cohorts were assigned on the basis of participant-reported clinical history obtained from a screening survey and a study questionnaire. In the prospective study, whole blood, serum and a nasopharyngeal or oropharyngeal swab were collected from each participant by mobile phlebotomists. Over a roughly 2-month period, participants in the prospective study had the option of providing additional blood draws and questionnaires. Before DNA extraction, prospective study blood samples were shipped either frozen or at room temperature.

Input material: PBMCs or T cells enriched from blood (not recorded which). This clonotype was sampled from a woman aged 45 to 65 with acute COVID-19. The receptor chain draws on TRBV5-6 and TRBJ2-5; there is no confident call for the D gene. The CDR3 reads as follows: CASSLVLLQVQETQYF. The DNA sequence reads TGTGCCAGCAGCTTGGTCCTACTACAAGTCCAAGAGACCCAGTACTTC. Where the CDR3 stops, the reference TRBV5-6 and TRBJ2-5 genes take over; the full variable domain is DAGVTQSPTHLIKTRGQQVTLRCSPKSGHDTVSWYQQALGQGPQFIFQYYEEEERQRGNFPDRFSGHQFPNYSSELNVNALLLGDSALYLCASSLVLLQVQETQYFGPGTRLLVL.